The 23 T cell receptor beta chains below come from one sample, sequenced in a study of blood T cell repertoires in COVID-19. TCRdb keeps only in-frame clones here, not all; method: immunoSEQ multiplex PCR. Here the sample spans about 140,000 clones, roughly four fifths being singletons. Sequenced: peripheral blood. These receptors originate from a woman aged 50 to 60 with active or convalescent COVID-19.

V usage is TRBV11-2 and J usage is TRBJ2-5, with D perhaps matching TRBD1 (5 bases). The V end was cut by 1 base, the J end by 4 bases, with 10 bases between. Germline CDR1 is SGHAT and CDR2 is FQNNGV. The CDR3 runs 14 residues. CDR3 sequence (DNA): TGTGCCAGCAGCTTAGTCCAGGGTCCAGAGACCCAGTACTTC. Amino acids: CASSLVQGPETQYF.

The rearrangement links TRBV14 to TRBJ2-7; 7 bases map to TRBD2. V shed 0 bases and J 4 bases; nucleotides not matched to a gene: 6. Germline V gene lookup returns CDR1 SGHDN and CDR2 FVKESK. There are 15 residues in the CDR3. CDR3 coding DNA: TGTGCCAGCAGCCAAGATCCGTCTAGCGGTTACGAGCAGTACTTC. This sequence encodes CASSQDPSSGYEQYF.

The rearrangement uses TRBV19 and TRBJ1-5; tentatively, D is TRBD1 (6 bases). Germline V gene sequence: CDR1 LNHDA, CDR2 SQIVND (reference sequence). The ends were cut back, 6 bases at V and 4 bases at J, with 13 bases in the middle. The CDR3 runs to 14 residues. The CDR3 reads CASRIQGVNQPQHF. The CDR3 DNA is TGTGCCAGTAGGATACAGGGCGTTAATCAGCCCCAGCATTTT.

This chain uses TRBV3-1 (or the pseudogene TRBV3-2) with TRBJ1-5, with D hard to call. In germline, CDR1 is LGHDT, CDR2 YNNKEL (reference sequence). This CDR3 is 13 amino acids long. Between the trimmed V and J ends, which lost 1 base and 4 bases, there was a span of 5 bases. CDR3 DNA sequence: TGTGCCAGCAGCCAAGGCGATAATCAGCCCCAGCATTTT. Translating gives CASSQGDNQPQHF.

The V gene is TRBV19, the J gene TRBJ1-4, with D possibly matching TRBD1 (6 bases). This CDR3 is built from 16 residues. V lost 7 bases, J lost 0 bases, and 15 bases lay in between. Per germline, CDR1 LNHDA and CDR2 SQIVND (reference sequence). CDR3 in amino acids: CASKGRGAATNEKLFF. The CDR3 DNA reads TGTGCCAGTAAAGGGAGGGGGGCCGCAACTAATGAAAAACTGTTTTTT. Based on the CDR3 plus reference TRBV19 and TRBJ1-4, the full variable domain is DGGITQSPKYLFRKEGQNVTLSCEQNLNHDAMYWYRQDPGQGLRLIYYSQIVNDFQKGDIAEGYSVSREKKESFPLTVTSAQKNPTAFYLCASKGRGAATNEKLFFGSGTQLSVL.

The CDR3 DNA reads as TGTGCCACCCCACAGGGGGCCTTTGGCTACACCTTC. Translated: CATPQGAFGYTF. The chain couples TRBV7-3 to TRBJ1-2; 9 positions match TRBD1. The CDR3 contains 12 residues. Unmatched junction bases numbered 7, after V lost 10 bases and J lost 7 bases. Germline CDR1 and CDR2: SGHTA and FQGTGA.

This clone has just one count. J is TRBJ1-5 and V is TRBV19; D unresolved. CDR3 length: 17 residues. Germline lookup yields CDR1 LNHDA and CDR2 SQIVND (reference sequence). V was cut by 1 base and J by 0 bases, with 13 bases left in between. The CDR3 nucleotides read TGTGCCAGTAGTATAGGAGCTCGGAGAAATAGCAATCAGCCCCAGCATTTT. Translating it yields CASSIGARRNSNQPQHF.

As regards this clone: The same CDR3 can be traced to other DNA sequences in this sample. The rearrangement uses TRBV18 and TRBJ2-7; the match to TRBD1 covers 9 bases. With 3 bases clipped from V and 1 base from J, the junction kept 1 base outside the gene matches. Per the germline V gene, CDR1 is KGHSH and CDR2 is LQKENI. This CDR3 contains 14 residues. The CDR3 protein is CASSPGTGSYEQYF. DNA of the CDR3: TGTGCCAGCTCACCCGGGACAGGGTCCTACGAGCAGTACTTC.

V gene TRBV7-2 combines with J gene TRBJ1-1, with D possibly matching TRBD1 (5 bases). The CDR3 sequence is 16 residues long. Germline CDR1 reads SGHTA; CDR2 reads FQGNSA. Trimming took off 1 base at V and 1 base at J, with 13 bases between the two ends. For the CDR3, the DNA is TGTGCCAGCAGCTTAGGGTTGGGGGGTCGGAACACTGAAGCTTTCTTT. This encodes CASSLGLGGRNTEAFF.

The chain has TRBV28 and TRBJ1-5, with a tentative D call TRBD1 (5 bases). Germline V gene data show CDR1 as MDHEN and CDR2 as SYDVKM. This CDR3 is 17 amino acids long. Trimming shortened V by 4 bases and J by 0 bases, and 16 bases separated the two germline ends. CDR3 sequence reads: CASSSWADRNSNQPQHF. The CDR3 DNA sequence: TGTGCCAGCAGTTCGTGGGCCGACAGAAATAGCAATCAGCCCCAGCATTTT.

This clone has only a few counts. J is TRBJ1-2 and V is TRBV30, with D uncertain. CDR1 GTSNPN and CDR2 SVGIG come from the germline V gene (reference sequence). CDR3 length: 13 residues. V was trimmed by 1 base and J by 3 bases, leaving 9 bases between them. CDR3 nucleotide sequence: TGTGCCTGGAGTGGGCAAAGTGACTATGGCTACACCTTC. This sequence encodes CAWSGQSDYGYTF.

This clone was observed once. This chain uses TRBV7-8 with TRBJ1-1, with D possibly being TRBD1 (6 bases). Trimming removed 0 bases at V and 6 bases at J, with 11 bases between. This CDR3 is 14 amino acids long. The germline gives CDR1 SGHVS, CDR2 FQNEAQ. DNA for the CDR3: TGTGCCAGCAGCTTAGCGGGGGGGCGGGCTGAAGCTTTCTTT. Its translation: CASSLAGGRAEAFF.

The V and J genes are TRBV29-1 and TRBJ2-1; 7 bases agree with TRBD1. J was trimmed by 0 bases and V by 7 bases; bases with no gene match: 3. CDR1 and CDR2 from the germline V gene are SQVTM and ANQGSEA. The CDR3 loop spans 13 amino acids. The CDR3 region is CSAHRGSYNEQFF. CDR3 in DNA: TGCAGCGCCCACAGGGGCTCCTACAATGAGCAGTTCTTC.

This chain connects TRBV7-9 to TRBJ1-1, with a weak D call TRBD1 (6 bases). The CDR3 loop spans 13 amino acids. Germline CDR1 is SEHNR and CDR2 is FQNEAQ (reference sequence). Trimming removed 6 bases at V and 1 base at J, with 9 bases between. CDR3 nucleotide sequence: TGTGCCAGCAGTCTGGGACAGAACACTGAAGCTTTCTTT. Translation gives CASSLGQNTEAFF.

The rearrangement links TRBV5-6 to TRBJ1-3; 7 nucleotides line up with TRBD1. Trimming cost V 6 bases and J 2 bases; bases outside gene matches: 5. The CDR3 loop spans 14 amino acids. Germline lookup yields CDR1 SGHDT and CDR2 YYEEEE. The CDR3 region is CASNPTGAGNTIYF. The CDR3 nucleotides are TGTGCCAGCAACCCTACAGGGGCTGGAAACACCATATATTTT.

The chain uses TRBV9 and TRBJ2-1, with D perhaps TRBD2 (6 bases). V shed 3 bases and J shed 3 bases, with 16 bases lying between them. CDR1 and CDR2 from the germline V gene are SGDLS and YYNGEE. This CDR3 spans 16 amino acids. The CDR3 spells CASSERAVGGYNEQFF. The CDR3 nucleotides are TGTGCCAGCAGCGAGAGGGCCGTGGGGGGCTACAATGAGCAGTTCTTC.

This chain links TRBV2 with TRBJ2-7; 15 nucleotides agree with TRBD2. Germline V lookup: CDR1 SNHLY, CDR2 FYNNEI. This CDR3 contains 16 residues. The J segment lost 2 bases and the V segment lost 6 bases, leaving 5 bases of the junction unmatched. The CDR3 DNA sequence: TGTGCCAGCAGGGGGACTAGCGGGGGGTTCCCCTACGAGCAGTACTTC. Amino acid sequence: CASRGTSGGFPYEQYF.

As DNA, the CDR3 is TGTGCCAGCGGGGGCCGGAACACTGAAGCTTTCTTT. Amino acid sequence: CASGGRNTEAFF. The chain combines TRBV7-9 with TRBJ1-1; D is possibly TRBD1 (6 bases). CDR1 SEHNR and CDR2 FQNEAQ come from the germline V gene (reference sequence). This CDR3 is 12 amino acids long. With 8 bases removed from V and 1 base from J, the gap between germline ends came to 8 bases.

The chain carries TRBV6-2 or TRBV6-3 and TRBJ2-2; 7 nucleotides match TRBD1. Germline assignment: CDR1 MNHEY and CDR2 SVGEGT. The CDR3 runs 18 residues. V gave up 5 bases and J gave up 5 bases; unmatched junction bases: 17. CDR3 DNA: TGTGCCAGCAGTCTAACCCCATCAACAGGGGTCGGGACCGGGGAGCTGTTTTTT. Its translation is CASSLTPSTGVGTGELFF.

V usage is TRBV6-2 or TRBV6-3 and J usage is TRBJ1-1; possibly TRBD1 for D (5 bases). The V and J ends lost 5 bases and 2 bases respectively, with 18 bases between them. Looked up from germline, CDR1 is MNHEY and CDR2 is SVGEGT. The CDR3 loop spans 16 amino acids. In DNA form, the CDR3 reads TGTGCCAGCAGTACAATCCTAGGGGCAGGCAACACTGAAGCTTTCTTT. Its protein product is CASSTILGAGNTEAFF.

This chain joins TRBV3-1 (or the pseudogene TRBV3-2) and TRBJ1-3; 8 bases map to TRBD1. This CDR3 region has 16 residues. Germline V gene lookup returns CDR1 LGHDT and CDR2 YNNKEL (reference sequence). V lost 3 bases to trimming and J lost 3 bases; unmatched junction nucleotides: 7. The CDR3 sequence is CASSQRTGRGGNTIYF. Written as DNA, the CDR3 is TGTGCCAGCAGCCAGCGGACAGGGCGAGGTGGAAACACCATATATTTT.

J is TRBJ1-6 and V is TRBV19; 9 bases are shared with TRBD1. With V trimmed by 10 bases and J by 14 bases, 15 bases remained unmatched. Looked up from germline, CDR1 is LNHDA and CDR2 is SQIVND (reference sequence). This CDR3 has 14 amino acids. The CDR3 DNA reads TGTGCCACCGCACAACGGGACAGGGATTCGGCCCTCCACTTT. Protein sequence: CATAQRDRDSALHF. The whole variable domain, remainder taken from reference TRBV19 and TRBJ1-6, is DGGITQSPKYLFRKEGQNVTLSCEQNLNHDAMYWYRQDPGQGLRLIYYSQIVNDFQKGDIAEGYSVSREKKESFPLTVTSAQKNPTAFYLCATAQRDRDSALHFGNGTRLTVT.

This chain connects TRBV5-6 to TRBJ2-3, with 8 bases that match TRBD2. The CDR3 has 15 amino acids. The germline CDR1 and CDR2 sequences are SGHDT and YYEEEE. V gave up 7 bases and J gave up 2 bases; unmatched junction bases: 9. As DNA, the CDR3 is TGTGCCAGCGGAGGAACTAGCGGAAACACAGATACGCAGTATTTT. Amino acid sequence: CASGGTSGNTDTQYF.